This TCR beta chain was documented in a study of blood T cells in healthy people across ages. The germline CDR1 and CDR2 sequences are SGHTA and FQGNSA. CDR3 length: 14 amino acids. Trimming cost V 3 bases and J 6 bases, with 12 bases left between them. The use of a sample-barcoded 5' primer and a J-beta primer mix characterized a second PCR of roughly 6 to 11 cycles. Per-sample output comprised a minimum of 2.5 million paired-end reads containing CDR3. TCRdb passed the 5' RACE reads through MiXCR, listing each CDR3 protein once. This table has around 850,000 distinct CDR3 sequences, 36% appearing once. The sample, around 10 milliliters of peripheral blood, was drawn from each donor.

The TCR comes from a man aged 18 to 29 in good health. The chain uses TRBV7-2 and TRBJ2-1, with D perhaps matching TRBD1 (6 bases). The sequenced sample consisted of blood. Written as DNA, the CDR3 is TGTGCCAGCAGCTTCGCAGGGGCCTCCAATGAGCAGTTCTTC. As protein: CASSFAGASNEQFF.